What follows are 20 T cell receptor beta chains derived from one specimen sequenced in a study of radiotherapy plus CTLA-4 blockade in lung cancer. Clones were sequenced by immunoSEQ multiplex PCR, and TCRdb holds only the in-frame ones, with some missing. The table records some 62,000 clones, 77% of them present only once. Material: peripheral blood, obtained from a patient treated with radiotherapy plus ipilimumab. The origin of the receptors is a human donor with non-small cell lung cancer who had a complete response to radiotherapy plus ipilimumab.

The genes are TRBV30 and TRBJ2-3; 7 bases line up with TRBD2. Germline loops: CDR1 GTSNPN, CDR2 SVGIG (reference sequence). The J segment lost 1 base and the V segment lost 2 bases, leaving 3 bases of the junction unmatched. The CDR3 is made up of 14 amino acids. CDR3 nucleotide sequence: TGTGCCTGGAGTAGCGGGATCGGCACAGATACGCAGTATTTT. Its translation: CAWSSGIGTDTQYF.

V is TRBV6-1 and J is TRBJ2-1; 12 bases map to TRBD2. Germline V gene sequence: CDR1 MNHNS, CDR2 SASEGT. J gave up 11 bases and V 2 bases, and 10 bases lay outside the gene matches. The CDR3 sequence is 16 residues long. DNA for the CDR3: TGTGCCAGCAGTGAATTCAGTCTAGCGGGGGGGCGACAGCAGTTCTTC. It translates to CASSEFSLAGGRQQFF.

This rearrangement joins TRBV27 to TRBJ2-3; TRBD1 matches at 8 bases. CDR1 is MNHEY, CDR2 SMNVEV, per germline (reference sequence). This CDR3 is 15 amino acids long. J lost 1 base, V lost 8 bases, and 8 bases had no gene match. The CDR3 loop reads CASFSLGQGTDTQYF. As DNA, the CDR3 is TGTGCCAGCTTCTCTCTGGGACAGGGCACAGATACGCAGTATTTT.

The CDR3 loop reads CASSQEGTTYNEQFF. In DNA, the CDR3 is TGTGCCAGCAGCCAAGAGGGGACAACTTACAATGAGCAGTTCTTC. The chain links TRBV11-2 to TRBJ2-1; TRBD1 is a possible D gene (6 bases). V lost 5 bases to trimming and J lost 4 bases, with 15 bases between them. This CDR3 comprises 15 residues. The germline gives CDR1 SGHAT, CDR2 FQNNGV.

As DNA, the CDR3 is TGTGCCAGCAGTCCCGGGGATATCTCTGGAAACACCATATATTTT. Encoded protein: CASSPGDISGNTIYF. The J gene is TRBJ1-3, the V gene TRBV28; D gene uncertain. V was cut by 5 bases and J by 0 bases, with 11 bases left in between. CDR1 MDHEN and CDR2 SYDVKM come from the germline V gene. The CDR3 covers 15 residues.

The sample holds a few counts of this clone. The chain has TRBV2 and TRBJ1-5; the match to TRBD1 covers 7 bases. In germline, CDR1 is SNHLY, CDR2 FYNNEI. The CDR3 loop spans 14 amino acids. Trimming cost V 4 bases and J 6 bases; bases outside gene matches: 6. The CDR3 nucleotides read TGTGCCAGCAGTGTTATAGGGGGCGGTCAGCCCCAGCATTTT. Protein sequence: CASSVIGGGQPQHF.

This clone occurred a few times. The chain links TRBV19 to TRBJ2-2; D is unresolved. This CDR3 contains 13 residues. Germline lookup yields CDR1 LNHDA and CDR2 SQIVND (reference sequence). The V gene lost 8 bases and the J gene lost 1 base, with 8 bases spanning the gap. DNA for the CDR3: TGTGCCAGTGCCCCGAGGAACACCGGGGAGCTGTTTTTT. Its protein product is CASAPRNTGELFF.

The chain couples TRBV29-1 to TRBJ1-4; D gene ambiguous. V shed 7 bases and J shed 7 bases, with 22 bases lying between them. CDR1 is SQVTM and CDR2 is ANQGSEA in the germline V gene. This CDR3 comprises 15 residues. The CDR3 region has the DNA TGCAGCGCCATTCGGACGAGAGCTGTGGGTGAAAAACTGTTTTTT. It specifies CSAIRTRAVGEKLFF.

This clone was observed a handful of times. This sequence joins TRBV5-1 and TRBJ2-7; D unclear. CDR3 length: 14 residues. Germline CDR1 is SGHRS and CDR2 is YFSETQ. Trimming removed 0 bases from V and 6 bases from J, with 13 bases in between. The CDR3 nucleotides read TGCGCCAGCAGCTTGGATACTAAATATACCGAGCAGTACTTC. Translation: CASSLDTKYTEQYF.

The rearrangement joins TRBV18 to TRBJ2-2; D is unclear. Between the trimmed V and J ends, which lost 5 bases and 4 bases, there was a span of 14 bases. Germline V lookup: CDR1 KGHSH, CDR2 LQKENI. This CDR3 has 15 residues. The CDR3 nucleotides are TGTGCCAGCTCAGCCTCTACAGTTACCACCGGGGAGCTGTTTTTT. Translating gives CASSASTVTTGELFF.

The chain uses TRBV27 and TRBJ2-1; 8 positions match TRBD1. The CDR3 is made up of 14 amino acids. CDR1 MNHEY and CDR2 SMNVEV come from the germline V gene (reference sequence). V was clipped by 5 bases and J by 8 bases; unmatched bases: 8. The CDR3 protein is CASSPRTGRDEQFF. Here the CDR3 DNA reads TGTGCCAGCAGTCCAAGGACAGGGCGAGATGAGCAGTTCTTC.

The CDR3 nucleotides read TGTGCTAGTGGACTACAGGGACAGGCGATGAACACTGAAGCTTTCTTT. This gives the protein CASGLQGQAMNTEAFF. This chain uses TRBV12-5 with TRBJ1-1; 8 bases agree with TRBD1. The CDR3 contains 16 residues. With V trimmed by 6 bases and J by 0 bases, 9 bases remained unmatched. Germline assignment: CDR1 LGHNT and CDR2 FRNRAP.

The rearrangement uses TRBV4-3 and TRBJ2-1, with D unresolved. CDR3 length equals 15 residues. CDR1 LGHNA and CDR2 YSLEER come from the germline V gene. The ends were cut back, 1 base at V and 2 bases at J, with 9 bases in the middle. For the CDR3, the DNA is TGCGCCAGCAGCCAAGGACATTATACCTACAATGAGCAGTTCTTC. This codes for CASSQGHYTYNEQFF.

A single count supports this clone. The chain couples TRBV15 to TRBJ2-3; unclear D gene. V lost 3 bases to trimming and J lost 1 base, with 11 bases between them. The CDR3 consists of 15 residues. Germline CDR1 LNHNV, CDR2 YYDKDF (reference sequence). Here the CDR3 reads CATSSFSSGTDTQYF. In nucleotides, the CDR3 is TGTGCCACCAGCAGTTTCTCCAGCGGCACAGATACGCAGTATTTT.

The chain recombines TRBV11-2 with TRBJ2-6; D is ambiguous. Germline V CDR1 and CDR2: SGHAT, FQNNGV. The CDR3 has 15 amino acids. Trimming stripped 1 base from V and 0 bases from J, with 4 bases between. CDR3 amino acids: CASSLALSGANVLTF. The CDR3 DNA reads TGTGCCAGCAGCTTAGCGCTCTCTGGGGCCAACGTCCTGACTTTC.

The rearrangement uses TRBV27 and TRBJ1-1; D call uncertain. The CDR3 contains 15 residues. Germline values: CDR1 MNHEY, CDR2 SMNVEV (reference sequence). V dropped 2 bases and J dropped 6 bases, with 16 bases sitting between them. The CDR3 reads CASSLRGAFGAEAFF. The CDR3 bases are TGTGCCAGCAGTTTAAGAGGTGCTTTCGGAGCTGAAGCTTTCTTT.

Notes on this clone: A junction end diverges from the germline sequence, so it may reflect a read error. V is TRBV5-1 and J is TRBJ1-2; D possibly corresponds to TRBD1 (5 bases). This CDR3 contains 13 residues. The germline V gene has CDR1 SGHRS and CDR2 YFSETQ. CDR3 region: CASREGSYYGYTF. DNA of the CDR3: TGCGCTAGCAGGGAGGGGAGTTACTATGGCTACACCTTC.

The chain employs TRBV15 and TRBJ2-7; TRBD2 matches at 9 bases. The germline V gene encodes CDR1 LNHNV and CDR2 YYDKDF (reference sequence). The length of the CDR3 is 14 residues. Unmatched junction bases numbered 1, after V lost 0 bases and J lost 4 bases. The CDR3 coding sequence is TGTGCCACCAGCAGAGAACTAGCGGGTTACGAGCAGTACGTC. Translation gives CATSRELAGYEQYV.

This chain joins TRBV14 and TRBJ1-2; D unresolved. The CDR3 totals 8 residues. Looked up from germline, CDR1 is SGHDN and CDR2 is FVKESK. The CDR3 protein is CVWGGYTF. The DNA of the CDR3 is TGTGTTTGGGGTGGCTACACCTTC.

The chain combines TRBV11-2 with TRBJ1-3; 9 bases match TRBD1. The germline CDR1 and CDR2 sequences are SGHAT and FQNNGV. V lost 5 bases and J lost 0; bases outside the gene matches: 8. There are 17 residues in the CDR3. DNA of the CDR3: TGTGCCAGCAGCGCCCGGGACAGGGCTACCTCTGGAAACACCATATATTTT. It codes for CASSARDRATSGNTIYF.